What follows describes a single T cell receptor beta chain. The germline V and J ends were trimmed by 0 bases and 0 bases, with 12 bases remaining between them. This CDR3 region has 17 residues. The V gene's germline CDR1 is LNHNV and CDR2 YYDKDF (reference sequence). This specimen comes from a study of blood T cell repertoires in COVID-19. Study information: COVID-19 samples from acute and convalescent phases originated in the United States, Italy and Spain. T cells, B-cell-depleted T cells, or PBMCs provided the cDNA or gDNA that served as material.

In the original processing: For nucleated cells, counts were estimated from reference gene primer amplification. Method: immunoSEQ multiplex PCR; TCRdb's copy keeps in-frame clones and lacks some. Clone size and the V and J calls come from that table; the DNA yielded D and trimming. The table has about 100,000 clones, 80% seen once. The chain uses TRBV15 and TRBJ1-5; D remains ambiguous. The sequence was collected from a man aged 65-85 years with active or convalescent COVID-19. The sequencing sample was made of peripheral blood. The CDR3 nucleotides are TGTGCCACCAGCAGAGATTTACGAGAGTATAGCAATCAGCCCCAGCATTTT. This codes for CATSRDLREYSNQPQHF. Drawing the rest from reference TRBV15 and TRBJ1-5, the complete variable domain is DAMVIQNPRYQVTQFGKPVTLSCSQTLNHNVMYWYQQKSSQAPKLLFHYYDKDFNNEADTPDNFQSRRPNTSFCFLDIRSPGLGDTAMYLCATSRDLREYSNQPQHFGDGTRLSIL.